These 24 T cell receptor beta chains originate from one sample sequenced in a study of T-cell memory formation after mild COVID-19. TCRdb analysed the 5' RACE reads with MiXCR anew, one entry per CDR3 protein. The data show 350,000 to 450,000 distinct CDR3 sequences, 20% to 30% seen once. Input material: PBMCs or a T cell subset sorted from them (not recorded which). The receptor source for this set is an adult woman who had mild COVID-19 (a few samples of this study predate the infection). Cell type and time point are not known.

The V and J genes are TRBV12-3 or TRBV12-4 and TRBJ2-7, with TRBD2 as a possible D gene (6 bases). V was clipped by 8 bases and J by 6 bases, with 20 bases between them. The CDR3 totals 14 residues. CDR3 nucleotides: TGTGCCAGCTCCCCCGGAGGGGTTCTACGCGAGCAGTACTTC. This encodes CASSPGGVLREQYF.

This rearrangement joins TRBV20-1 to TRBJ2-3; D perhaps matches TRBD2 (7 bases). The ends were cut back, 0 bases at V and 3 bases at J, with 19 bases in the middle. The CDR3 length is 17 residues. CDR1 and CDR2 (germline): DFQATT, SNEGSKA (reference sequence). DNA for the CDR3: TGCAGTGCTAGAGATTTGATGGGGGGGCATGGGACAGATACGCAGTATTTT. This sequence encodes CSARDLMGGHGTDTQYF.

This chain joins TRBV29-1 and TRBJ1-2; 7 nucleotides line up with TRBD1. Germline lookup yields CDR1 SQVTM and CDR2 ANQGSEA. The V and J ends lost 0 bases and 4 bases, in that order; junction bases with no gene match: 8. The CDR3 has 15 amino acids. The CDR3 nucleotides read TGCAGCGTTGAAGAGGGACAGAGCCATTCCTATGGCTACACCTTC. It yields the protein CSVEEGQSHSYGYTF. Full variable domain (missing parts from reference TRBV29-1 and TRBJ1-2): SAVISQKPSRDICQRGTSLTIQCQVDSQVTMMFWYRQQPGQSLTLIATANQGSEATYESGFVIDKFPISRPNLTFSTLTVSNMSPEDSSIYLCSVEEGQSHSYGYTFGSGTRLTVV.

The rearrangement links TRBV4-2 to TRBJ2-3, with 11 bases matching TRBD2. The germline V gene has CDR1 LGHNA and CDR2 YNFKEQ. Unmatched junction bases numbered 2, after V lost 0 bases and J lost 3 bases. The CDR3 is 16 amino acids. The CDR3 reads CASSQDSGGATDTQYF. In DNA, the CDR3 is TGTGCCAGCAGCCAAGATAGCGGGGGGGCAACAGATACGCAGTATTTT.

The sample holds many counts of this clonotype. This rearrangement joins TRBV24-1 to TRBJ2-3; 7 nucleotides align to TRBD1. The V segment lost 4 bases and the J segment 2 bases; nucleotides outside the gene matches: 11. The V gene's germline CDR1 is KGHDR and CDR2 SFDVKD. The CDR3 runs 17 residues. The CDR3 sequence: CATSERGQRWVTDTQYF. CDR3 sequence (DNA): TGTGCCACCAGTGAACGGGGACAGAGGTGGGTCACAGATACGCAGTATTTT.

V is TRBV19 and J is TRBJ1-5; no firm D call. V dropped 8 bases and J dropped 2 bases, with 19 bases sitting between them. Germline V CDR1 and CDR2: LNHDA, SQIVND (reference sequence). The CDR3 contains 16 residues. The CDR3 DNA follows: TGTGCCAGTCGGTCAGGAATCCCCGGCGGCAATCAGCCCCAGCATTTT. Translating gives CASRSGIPGGNQPQHF.

This clonotype occurred a few times. The chain links TRBV5-1 to TRBJ2-5, with a possible D match to TRBD2 (5 bases). Trimming removed 1 base at V and 0 bases at J, with 10 bases between. From germline, CDR1 is SGHRS and CDR2 YFSETQ. CDR3 length: 15 residues. The CDR3 DNA reads TGCGCCAGCAGCTTGACGGCCGGGGACCAAGAGACCCAGTACTTC. Amino acids: CASSLTAGDQETQYF.

There are a few counts of this clonotype. The rearrangement joins TRBV18 to TRBJ2-1, with D possibly matching TRBD1 (5 bases). This CDR3 is built from 13 residues. Germline lookup yields CDR1 KGHSH and CDR2 LQKENI. Trimming shortened V by 3 bases and J by 6 bases, and 9 bases separated the two germline ends. The CDR3 protein is CASSPGQGNEQFF. Written as DNA, the CDR3 is TGTGCCAGCTCACCGGGCCAGGGCAATGAGCAGTTCTTC.

The V call is TRBV15, the J call TRBJ1-2; D uncertain. Trimming took 0 bases from V and 9 from J, leaving 14 bases between them. The CDR3 covers 14 residues. CDR1 is LNHNV, CDR2 YYDKDF, per germline (reference sequence). The CDR3 sequence: CATSREGGLASYTF. In DNA form, the CDR3 reads TGTGCCACCAGCAGAGAGGGCGGTCTCGCGAGCTACACCTTC.

This clonotype turned up a few times. The V and J genes are TRBV7-9 and TRBJ2-3, with unresolved D. CDR1 is SEHNR, CDR2 FQNEAQ, per germline (reference sequence). CDR3 length equals 9 residues. V lost 5 bases to trimming and J lost 9 bases, with 3 bases between them. The chain's CDR3 is CASSVTQYF. CDR3 sequence (DNA): TGTGCCAGCAGCGTAACGCAGTATTTT.

The chain combines TRBV4-1 with TRBJ1-2; D is unclear. Germline V gives CDR1 MGHRA, CDR2 YSYEKL. The ends were cut back, 4 bases at V and 1 base at J, with 10 bases in the middle. The CDR3 has 14 amino acids. This CDR3 is CASSPGESNYGYTF. The CDR3 nucleotides are TGCGCCAGCAGCCCCGGGGAAAGTAACTATGGCTACACCTTC.

The chain recombines TRBV12-3 or TRBV12-4 with TRBJ1-2, with a weak D call TRBD1 (6 bases). V lost 3 bases and J 3 bases, leaving 11 bases between the germline ends. The CDR3 sequence is 14 residues long. Written as DNA, the CDR3 is TGTGCCAGCAGTTTCCGGACAGCTTACTATGGCTACACCTTC. Its protein is CASSFRTAYYGYTF.

This clonotype was detected only once. CDR3: CASSRTVDGYTF. CDR3 in DNA: TGTGCCAGCAGCCGGACGGTCGATGGCTACACCTTC. This sequence joins TRBV6-2 or TRBV6-3 and TRBJ1-2; D remains unclear. The V end was cut by 6 bases, the J end by 6 bases, with 11 bases between. CDR1 and CDR2 from the germline V gene are MNHEY and SVGEGT. The CDR3 consists of 12 residues.

The V call is TRBV3-1, the J call TRBJ2-1, with a weak D call TRBD2 (6 bases). The V end was cut by 3 bases, the J end by 6 bases, with 9 bases between. This CDR3 spans 13 amino acids. The germline V gene encodes CDR1 LGHDT and CDR2 YNNKEL (reference sequence). CDR3: CASSQRDPNEQFF. In DNA form, the CDR3 reads TGTGCCAGCAGCCAGCGGGACCCCAATGAGCAGTTCTTC.

The chain joins TRBV3-1 to TRBJ1-1; D is ambiguous. Trimming cost V 4 bases and J 2 bases, with 11 bases left between them. Per the germline V gene, CDR1 is LGHDT and CDR2 is YNNKEL (reference sequence). The CDR3 extends over 14 amino acids. Written as DNA, the CDR3 is TGTGCCAGCAGCCGCGGCCCGTTAAACACTGAAGCTTTCTTT. Translation: CASSRGPLNTEAFF.

This rearrangement joins TRBV10-2 to TRBJ2-1, with D hard to call. V was pared by 0 bases and J by 3 bases, with 9 bases between. The CDR3 covers 15 residues. Germline CDR1 WSHSY, CDR2 SAAADI. The CDR3 region is CASSESGLLYNEQFF. DNA of the CDR3: TGCGCCAGCAGTGAGTCGGGCTTACTCTACAATGAGCAGTTCTTC.

In its sample, this clonotype was seen many times. The chain employs TRBV30 and TRBJ2-7; no clear D gene. Trimming left V 1 base short and J 3 bases short, with 7 bases between. The CDR3 spans 12 residues. Germline V gene sequence: CDR1 GTSNPN, CDR2 SVGIG (reference sequence). The CDR3 protein is CAWSGGYYEQYF. Here the CDR3 DNA reads TGTGCCTGGAGTGGGGGATACTACGAGCAGTACTTC.

This rearrangement joins TRBV18 to TRBJ2-3; 14 positions match TRBD2. Germline-derived CDR1 and CDR2 are KGHSH and LQKENI. The CDR3 has 14 amino acids. Unmatched junction bases numbered 4, after V lost 8 bases and J lost 6 bases. This CDR3 reads CASAGLAGADTQYF. DNA of the CDR3: TGTGCCAGCGCGGGACTAGCGGGAGCTGATACGCAGTATTTT.

The V and J genes are TRBV5-4 and TRBJ2-2; the match to TRBD2 covers 13 bases. The CDR3 consists of 19 residues. The J segment lost 7 bases and the V segment lost 2 bases, leaving 14 bases of the junction unmatched. In germline, CDR1 is SGHNT, CDR2 YYREEE (reference sequence). The CDR3 is CASSLPGTSGIRTVGELFF. In nucleotides, the CDR3 is TGTGCCAGCAGCTTACCCGGGACTAGCGGGATTAGAACAGTCGGGGAGCTGTTTTTT.

In this sample, this clonotype turned up a few times. In DNA form, the CDR3 reads TGCGCCAGCAGCTCCCTGGACAGCCCGGTGGGGGAGACCCAGTACTTC. Translated, it gives CASSSLDSPVGETQYF. V usage is TRBV5-1 and J usage is TRBJ2-5; possibly TRBD1 for D (6 bases). Germline CDR1 and CDR2: SGHRS and YFSETQ. With 3 bases removed from V and 5 bases from J, the gap between germline ends came to 20 bases. The CDR3 runs 16 residues.

A few counts support this clonotype. V gene TRBV24-1 combines with J gene TRBJ2-7, with TRBD2 as a possible D gene (6 bases). Per the germline V gene, CDR1 is KGHDR and CDR2 is SFDVKD. With 1 base removed from V and 0 bases from J, the gap between germline ends came to 15 bases. This CDR3 has 17 residues. CDR3 protein: CATSDFILSGSSYEQYF. The CDR3 DNA sequence: TGTGCCACCAGTGATTTCATTCTAAGCGGGTCCTCCTACGAGCAGTACTTC.

The V gene is TRBV5-1, the J gene TRBJ2-3, with D unresolved. The CDR3 extends over 15 amino acids. Germline assignment: CDR1 SGHRS and CDR2 YFSETQ. Trimming pared 3 bases from V and 3 bases from J, leaving 14 bases between. The CDR3 spells CASSSMKLGTDTQYF. As DNA, the CDR3 is TGCGCCAGCAGCTCCATGAAATTAGGGACAGATACGCAGTATTTT.

The chain uses TRBV20-1 and TRBJ2-1; D gene unclear. CDR1 is DFQATT, CDR2 SNEGSKA, per germline (reference sequence). V lost 6 bases and J 0 bases, leaving 6 bases between the germline ends. This CDR3 has 12 residues. The CDR3 bases are TGCAGTGCGTACAGCTCCTACAATGAGCAGTTCTTC. Residues: CSAYSSYNEQFF.

This clonotype showed up just a few times. The chain has TRBV5-4 and TRBJ2-1; the D is unclear. The CDR3 covers 12 residues. CDR1 and CDR2 (germline): SGHNT, YYREEE (reference sequence). Trimming removed 0 bases from V and 9 bases from J, with 7 bases in between. The CDR3 reads CASSLVSIEQFF. The DNA for the CDR3 is TGTGCCAGCAGCTTGGTCTCCATTGAGCAGTTCTTC.